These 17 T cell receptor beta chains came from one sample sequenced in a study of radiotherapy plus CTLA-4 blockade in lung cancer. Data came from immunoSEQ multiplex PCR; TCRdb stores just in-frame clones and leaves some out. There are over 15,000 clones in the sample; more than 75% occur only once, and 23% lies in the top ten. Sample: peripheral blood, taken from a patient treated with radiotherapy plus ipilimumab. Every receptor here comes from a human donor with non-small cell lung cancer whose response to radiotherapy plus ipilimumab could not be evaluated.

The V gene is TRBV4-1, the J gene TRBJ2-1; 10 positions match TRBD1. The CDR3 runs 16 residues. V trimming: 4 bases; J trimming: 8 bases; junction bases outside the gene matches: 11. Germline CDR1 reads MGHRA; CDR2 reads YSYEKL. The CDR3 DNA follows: TGCGCCAGCAGCCCGTCTCGTGGGACAGGGGAGGATGAGCAGTTCTTC. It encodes CASSPSRGTGEDEQFF.

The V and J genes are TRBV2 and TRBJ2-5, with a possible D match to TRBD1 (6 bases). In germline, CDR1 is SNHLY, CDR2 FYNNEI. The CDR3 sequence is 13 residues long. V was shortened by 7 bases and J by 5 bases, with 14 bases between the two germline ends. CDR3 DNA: TGTGCCAGCAAAGGCACAGGGTGGGAGACCCAGTACTTC. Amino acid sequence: CASKGTGWETQYF.

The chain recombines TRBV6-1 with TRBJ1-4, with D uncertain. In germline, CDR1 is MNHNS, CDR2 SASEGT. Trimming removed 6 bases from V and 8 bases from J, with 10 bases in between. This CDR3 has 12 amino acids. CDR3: CASRPRGEKLFF. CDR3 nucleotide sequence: TGTGCCAGCAGGCCTCGAGGGGAAAAACTGTTTTTT.

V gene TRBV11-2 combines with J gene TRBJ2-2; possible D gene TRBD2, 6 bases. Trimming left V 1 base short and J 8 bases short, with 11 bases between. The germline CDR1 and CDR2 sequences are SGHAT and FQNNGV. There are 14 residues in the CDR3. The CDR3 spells CASSLVLGTGELFF. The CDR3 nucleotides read TGTGCCAGCAGCTTAGTTCTTGGGACTGGGGAGCTGTTTTTT. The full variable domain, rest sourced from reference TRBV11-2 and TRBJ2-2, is EAGVAQSPRYKIIEKRQSVAFWCNPISGHATLYWYQQILGQGPKLLIQFQNNGVVDDSQLPKDRFSAERLKGVDSTLKIQPAKLEDSAVYLCASSLVLGTGELFFGEGSRLTVL.

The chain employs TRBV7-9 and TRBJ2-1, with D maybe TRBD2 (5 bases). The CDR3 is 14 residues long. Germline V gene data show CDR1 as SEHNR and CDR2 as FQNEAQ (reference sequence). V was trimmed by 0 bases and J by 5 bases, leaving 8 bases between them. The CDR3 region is CASSLAPADNEQFF. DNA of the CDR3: TGTGCCAGCAGCTTAGCACCAGCGGACAATGAGCAGTTCTTC.

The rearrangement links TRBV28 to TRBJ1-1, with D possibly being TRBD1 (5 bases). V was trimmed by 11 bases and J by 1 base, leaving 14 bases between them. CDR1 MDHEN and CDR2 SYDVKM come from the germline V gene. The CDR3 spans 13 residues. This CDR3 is CAVLSGGNTEAFF. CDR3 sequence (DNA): TGTGCCGTTCTGTCGGGGGGGAACACTGAAGCTTTCTTT.

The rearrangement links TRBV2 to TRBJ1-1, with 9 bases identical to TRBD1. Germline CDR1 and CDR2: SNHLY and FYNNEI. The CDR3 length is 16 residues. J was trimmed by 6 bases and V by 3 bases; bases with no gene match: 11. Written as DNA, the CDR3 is TGTGCCAGCAGTGATGAGGGGACAGGGATTTCCGCTGAAGCTTTCTTT. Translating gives CASSDEGTGISAEAFF.

The DNA of the CDR3 is TGCAGCGTTGAATCCGGGACTAGCGGGGTCCTCCTTGAACCCACAGATACGCAGTATTTT. Protein: CSVESGTSGVLLEPTDTQYF. The chain employs TRBV29-1 and TRBJ2-3; TRBD2 agrees at 13 bases. V lost 2 bases to trimming and J lost 2 bases; unmatched junction nucleotides: 16. CDR1 and CDR2 (germline): SQVTM, ANQGSEA. This CDR3 has 20 residues.

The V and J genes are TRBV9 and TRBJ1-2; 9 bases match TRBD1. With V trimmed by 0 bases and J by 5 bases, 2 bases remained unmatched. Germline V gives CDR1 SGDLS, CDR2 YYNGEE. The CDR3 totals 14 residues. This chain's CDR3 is CASSVGTGEYGYTF. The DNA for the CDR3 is TGTGCCAGCAGCGTAGGGACAGGGGAGTATGGCTACACCTTC.

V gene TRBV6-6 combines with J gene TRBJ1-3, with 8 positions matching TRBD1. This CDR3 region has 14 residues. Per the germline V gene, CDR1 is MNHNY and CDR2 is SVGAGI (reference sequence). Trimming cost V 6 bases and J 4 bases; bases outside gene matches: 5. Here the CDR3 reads CASRRQGRGNTIYF. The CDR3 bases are TGTGCCAGCAGGCGACAGGGGAGAGGAAACACCATATATTTT.

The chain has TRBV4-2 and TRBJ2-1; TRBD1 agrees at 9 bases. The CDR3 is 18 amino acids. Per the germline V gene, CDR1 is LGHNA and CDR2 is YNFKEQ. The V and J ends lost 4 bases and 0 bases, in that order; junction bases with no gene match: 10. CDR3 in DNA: TGTGCCAGCAGCCGCTCCGGGACAGGGCCCAGCTCCTACAATGAGCAGTTCTTC. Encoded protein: CASSRSGTGPSSYNEQFF.

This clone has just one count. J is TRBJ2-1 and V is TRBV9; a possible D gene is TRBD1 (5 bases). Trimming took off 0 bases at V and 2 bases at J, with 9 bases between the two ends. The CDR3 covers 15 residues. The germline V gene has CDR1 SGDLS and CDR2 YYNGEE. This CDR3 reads CASSVGETAYNEQFF. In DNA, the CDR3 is TGTGCCAGCAGCGTAGGAGAGACAGCCTACAATGAGCAGTTCTTC.

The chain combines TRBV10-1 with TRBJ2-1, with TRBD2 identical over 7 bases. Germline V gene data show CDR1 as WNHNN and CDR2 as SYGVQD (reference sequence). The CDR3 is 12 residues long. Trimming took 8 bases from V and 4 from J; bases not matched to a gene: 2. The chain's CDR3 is CASASGYNEQFF. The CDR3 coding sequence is TGCGCCAGCGCTAGCGGATACAATGAGCAGTTCTTC.

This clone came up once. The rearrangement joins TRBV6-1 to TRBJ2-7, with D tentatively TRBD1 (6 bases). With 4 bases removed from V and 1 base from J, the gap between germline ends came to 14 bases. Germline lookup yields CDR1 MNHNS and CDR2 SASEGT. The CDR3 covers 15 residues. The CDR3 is CASSGGHSLSYEQYF. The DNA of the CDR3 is TGTGCCAGCAGTGGGGGACACTCCTTATCCTACGAGCAGTACTTC.

CDR3 nucleotides: TGTGCCAGCAGCGTAGGGGGTTTAGGACTAGCCCCACAGCAAAATACGCAGTATTTT. This gives the protein CASSVGGLGLAPQQNTQYF. V usage is TRBV9 and J usage is TRBJ2-3; 8 nucleotides match TRBD2. V trimming: 0 bases; J trimming: 7 bases; junction bases outside the gene matches: 19. The CDR3 extends over 19 amino acids. Germline V gene data show CDR1 as SGDLS and CDR2 as YYNGEE.

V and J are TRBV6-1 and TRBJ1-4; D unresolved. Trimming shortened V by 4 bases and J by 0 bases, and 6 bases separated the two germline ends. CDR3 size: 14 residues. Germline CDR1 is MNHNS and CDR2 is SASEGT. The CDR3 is CASSVQATNEKLFF. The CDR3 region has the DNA TGTGCCAGCAGTGTCCAGGCAACTAATGAAAAACTGTTTTTT.

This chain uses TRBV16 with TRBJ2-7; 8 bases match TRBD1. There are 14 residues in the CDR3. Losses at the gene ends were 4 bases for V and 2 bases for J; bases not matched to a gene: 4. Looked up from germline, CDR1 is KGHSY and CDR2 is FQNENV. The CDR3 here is CASSLLDRAYEQYF. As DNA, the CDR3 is TGTGCCAGCAGCCTCTTGGACAGGGCCTACGAGCAGTACTTC. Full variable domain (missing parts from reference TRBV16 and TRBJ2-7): GEEVAQTPKHLVRGEGQKAKLYCAPIKGHSYVFWYQQVLKNEFKFLISFQNENVFDETGMPKERFSAKCLPNSPCSLEIQATKLEDSAVYFCASSLLDRAYEQYFGPGTRLTVT.